This record concerns one T cell receptor (beta chain) sequence. What it recognizes is unknown. These data belong to a study of CXCR3-negative and CXCR3-positive naive CD8 T cells. Germline CDR1 is SGHKS and CDR2 is YYEKEE (reference sequence). This CDR3 spans 15 amino acids. Study-level points and caveats: More hydrophobic TRB CDR3s occurred in CXCR3-positive than in CXCR3-negative naive cells.

A CD45RO-CCR7+CD27+CD95- profile was what naive CD8+ T cells displayed. UMI-labeled 5' RACE TRB cDNA libraries were prepared from the cells. TCRdb reworked the 5' RACE reads into one entry per CDR3 protein, no DNA. This listing includes 130,000 to 150,000 distinct CDR3 sequences. This chain links TRBV5-5 with TRBJ2-5; the TRBD1 assignment by TCRdb is unverifiable without DNA. Material for sequencing was naive CXCR3+ CD8+ T cells from blood. Subset given: CD45RO-CCR7+CD27+CD95- naive CD8+ T cells expressing CXCR3 (TNR3+). The TCR comes from a human donor in good health. Some clones in this sample may be carry-over from other donors' samples. CDR3 residues: CASSSVDRGRETQYF.